Each of the 2 T cell receptor beta chains below was sequenced from the same sample in a study of T cell clones after liver transplantation. Clones were sequenced by immunoSEQ multiplex PCR, and TCRdb holds only the in-frame ones, with some missing. The sample consists of roughly 72,000 clones, 84% of them appearing once. This specimen consisted of CD4+ T cells from blood, obtained about 50 months after liver transplant. The source is a human patient who received a liver transplant. Some T cells may possibly be graft donor cells.

The sample holds a few counts of this clone. This chain uses TRBV14 with TRBJ1-1; no definite D call. V was pared by 0 bases and J by 10 bases, with 9 bases between. The CDR3 length is 12 residues. CDR1 is SGHDN, CDR2 FVKESK, per germline. The CDR3 nucleotides read TGTGCCAGCAGCCAAGACTGGGGAGGAGCTTTCTTT. It specifies CASSQDWGGAFF.

V gene TRBV5-1 combines with J gene TRBJ1-1, with D perhaps matching TRBD1 (6 bases). The CDR3 totals 17 residues. V lost 6 bases, J lost 1 base, and 22 bases lay in between. Germline CDR1 SGHRS, CDR2 YFSETQ. CDR3: CASTPRPGGLENTEAFF. In DNA, the CDR3 is TGCGCCAGCACCCCCCGCCCTGGGGGGCTAGAGAACACTGAAGCTTTCTTT. Full variable domain (outside the CDR3, taken from reference TRBV5-1 and TRBJ1-1): KAGVTQTPRYLIKTRGQQVTLSCSPISGHRSVSWYQQTPGQGLQFLFEYFSETQRNKGNFPGRFSGRQFSNSRSEMNVSTLELGDSALYLCASTPRPGGLENTEAFFGQGTRLTVV.